This passage covers 4 T cell receptor beta chains from one sample sequenced in a study of tumor and adjacent non-tumor tissue in lung cancer. The template was RNA from unsorted bulk tissue. Distant lung tissue was collected more than 3 cm away from the tumor edge. The library came from three nested PCR rounds adapted from ARM-PCR protocols. MiXCR was run by TCRdb on the multiplex PCR reads, yielding one entry per CDR3 protein. This sample carries around 80,000 distinct CDR3 sequences, less than 85% of them seen once, and the ten largest clones take under 50%. Sequencing used distant non-tumor lung tissue. All receptors come from a man aged 70 or older with non-small cell lung cancer.

On this clonotype itself: The junction differs from germline at one of its ends, possibly a read error. The rearrangement links TRBV7-8 to TRBJ2-2; perhaps TRBD1 as D (7 bases). The CDR3 runs to 15 residues. Germline V lookup: CDR1 SGHVS, CDR2 FQNEAQ. The CDR3 DNA is TGTGCCATCAGTTTAGTTGCAGGTCCCAGGGGGGACCTGTTTTTT. Translated: CAISLVAGPRGDLFF. Full variable domain (remainder filled in from reference TRBV7-8 and TRBJ2-2): GAGVSQSPRYKVAKRGQDVALRCDPISGHVSLFWYQQALGQGPEFLTYFQNEAQLDKSGLPSDRFFAERPEGSVSTLKIQRTQQEDSAVYLCAISLVAGPRGDLFFGEGSRLTVL.

Notes on this clonotype: A much larger clone differs from this one at a single base, so this may be a read error. This sequence joins TRBV10-3 and TRBJ2-5; the D call may be TRBD1 or TRBD2 (5 bases each). From germline, CDR1 is ENHRY and CDR2 SYGVKD. The CDR3 length is 14 residues. CDR3 sequence reads: CVIRARGTQETQYF. CDR3 bases: TGTGTCATCAGGGCCAGAGGGACGCAAGAGACCCAGTACTTC.

The chain combines TRBV28 with TRBJ2-1, with 7 bases that match TRBD1. V lost 5 bases and J lost 5; bases outside the gene matches: 12. Per germline, CDR1 MDHEN and CDR2 SYDVKM. The CDR3 runs 16 residues. CDR3 nucleotides: TGTGCCAGCAGTCCGGGACAGATTGCTCCCCACAATGAGCAGTTCTTC. This translates into CASSPGQIAPHNEQFF.

As for this clonotype: Since the CDR3 does not end with the conserved phenylalanine or tryptophan, this likely comes from a read error. This chain uses TRBV4-1 with TRBJ2-5; D might be TRBD1 (5 bases). Deletions cut 3 bases from V and 5 bases from J, with 16 bases between. The CDR3 is made up of 15 amino acids. Germline CDR1 MGHRA, CDR2 YSYEKL. Here the CDR3 reads CASSQDGQGKETQYL. In nucleotides, the CDR3 is TGCGCCAGCAGCCAGGACGGACAAGGGAAGGAGACCCAGTACTTA.